This T cell receptor beta chain was captured by sequencing in a study of blood T cell repertoires in COVID-19. At the level of the study: COVID-19 samples collected from the United States, Italy and Spain covered acute and convalescent phases. The analysed material was cDNA or gDNA that came from T cells, B-cell-depleted T cells, or PBMCs.

Before being deemed recovered, Cohort 3 donors had two negative PCRs, clearance, or symptom resolution. The repertoire was sequenced with immunoSEQ multiplex PCR; TCRdb's copy has only in-frame clones and lacks some. Among approximately 200,000 clones, roughly 87% were seen once, and the ten largest hold less than 14%. V was trimmed by 4 bases and J by 3 bases, leaving 12 bases between them. Germline V gene sequence: CDR1 MGHRA, CDR2 YSYEKL. The CDR3 runs to 15 residues. This chain joins TRBV4-1 and TRBJ2-2; no clear D gene. This receptor was identified in a man younger than 45 who had recovered from COVID-19. The sequencing input was PBMCs or T cells enriched from blood (not recorded which). CDR3 in amino acids: CASSRVFVDTGELFF. CDR3 in DNA: TGCGCCAGCAGCCGAGTTTTTGTGGACACCGGGGAGCTGTTTTTT.